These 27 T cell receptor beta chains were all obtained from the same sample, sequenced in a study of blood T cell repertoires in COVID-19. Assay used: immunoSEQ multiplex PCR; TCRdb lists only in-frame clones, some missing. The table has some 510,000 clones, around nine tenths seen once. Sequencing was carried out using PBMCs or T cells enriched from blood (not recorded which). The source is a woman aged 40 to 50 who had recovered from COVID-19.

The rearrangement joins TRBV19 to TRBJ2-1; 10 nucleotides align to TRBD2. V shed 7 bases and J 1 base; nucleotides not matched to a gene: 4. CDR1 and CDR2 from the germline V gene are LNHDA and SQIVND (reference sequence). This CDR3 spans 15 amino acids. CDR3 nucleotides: TGTGCCAGTAAGGGTAGCGGGAGGTCCTACAATGAGCAGTTCTTC. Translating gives CASKGSGRSYNEQFF.

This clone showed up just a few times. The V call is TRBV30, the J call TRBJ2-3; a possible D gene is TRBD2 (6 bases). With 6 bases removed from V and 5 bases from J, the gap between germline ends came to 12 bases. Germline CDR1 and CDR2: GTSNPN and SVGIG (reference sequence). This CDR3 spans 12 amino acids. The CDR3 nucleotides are TGTGCCTGCAAACCGGGACTAGATACGCAGTATTTT. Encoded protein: CACKPGLDTQYF.

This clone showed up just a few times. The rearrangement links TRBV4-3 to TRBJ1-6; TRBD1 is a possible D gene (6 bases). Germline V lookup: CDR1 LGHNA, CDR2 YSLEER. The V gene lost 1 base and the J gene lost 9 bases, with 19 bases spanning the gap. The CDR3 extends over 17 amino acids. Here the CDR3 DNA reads TGCGCCAGCAGCCAAGCCCGCGTCGGGGGGCGAGGTTCACCCCTCCACTTT. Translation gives CASSQARVGGRGSPLHF.

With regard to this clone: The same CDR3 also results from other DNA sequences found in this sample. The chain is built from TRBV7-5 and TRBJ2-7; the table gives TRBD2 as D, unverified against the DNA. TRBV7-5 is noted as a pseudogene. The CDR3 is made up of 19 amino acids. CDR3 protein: CARSSPGGRKPAFSYEQYF. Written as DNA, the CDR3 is TGTGCCAGAAGCTCCCCGGGTGGTCGGAAGCCCGCGTTCTCCTACGAGCAGTACTTC.

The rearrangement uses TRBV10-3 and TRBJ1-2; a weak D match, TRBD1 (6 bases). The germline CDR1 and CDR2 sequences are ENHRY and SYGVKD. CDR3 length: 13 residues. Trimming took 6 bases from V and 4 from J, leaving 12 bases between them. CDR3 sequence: CAISNPQGYGYTF. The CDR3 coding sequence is TGTGCCATCAGCAACCCACAGGGCTATGGCTACACCTTC.

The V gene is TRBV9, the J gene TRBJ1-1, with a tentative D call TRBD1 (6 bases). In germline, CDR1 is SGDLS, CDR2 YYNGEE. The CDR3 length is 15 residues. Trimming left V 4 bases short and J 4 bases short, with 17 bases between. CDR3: CASSTQSRGLTEAFF. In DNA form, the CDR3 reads TGTGCCAGCAGCACACAATCCAGGGGTCTCACTGAAGCTTTCTTT.

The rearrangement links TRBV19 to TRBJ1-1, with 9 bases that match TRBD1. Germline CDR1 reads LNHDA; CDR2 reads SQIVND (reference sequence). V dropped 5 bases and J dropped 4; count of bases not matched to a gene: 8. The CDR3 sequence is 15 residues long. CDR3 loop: CASSLGQGGSTEAFF. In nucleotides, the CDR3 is TGTGCCAGTAGTCTGGGACAGGGAGGATCCACTGAAGCTTTCTTT.

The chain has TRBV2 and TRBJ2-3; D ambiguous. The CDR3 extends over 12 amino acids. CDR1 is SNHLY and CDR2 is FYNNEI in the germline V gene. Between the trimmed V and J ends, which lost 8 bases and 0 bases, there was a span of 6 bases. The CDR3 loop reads CASHTSTDTQYF. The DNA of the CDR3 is TGTGCCAGCCATACAAGCACAGATACGCAGTATTTT.

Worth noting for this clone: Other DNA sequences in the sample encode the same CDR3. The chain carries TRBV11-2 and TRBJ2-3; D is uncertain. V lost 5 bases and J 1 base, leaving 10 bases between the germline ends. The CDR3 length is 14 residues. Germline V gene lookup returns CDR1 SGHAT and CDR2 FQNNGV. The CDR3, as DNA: TGTGCCAGCAGCCCCGGCGGAGGCACAGATACGCAGTATTTT. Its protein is CASSPGGGTDTQYF. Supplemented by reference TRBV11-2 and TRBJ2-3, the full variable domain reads EAGVAQSPRYKIIEKRQSVAFWCNPISGHATLYWYQQILGQGPKLLIQFQNNGVVDDSQLPKDRFSAERLKGVDSTLKIQPAKLEDSAVYLCASSPGGGTDTQYFGPGTRLTVL.

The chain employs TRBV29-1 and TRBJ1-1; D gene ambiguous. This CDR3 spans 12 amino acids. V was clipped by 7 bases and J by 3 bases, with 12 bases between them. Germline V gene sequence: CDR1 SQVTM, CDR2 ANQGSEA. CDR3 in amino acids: CSARDWDTEAFF. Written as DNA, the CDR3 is TGCAGCGCCCGAGACTGGGACACTGAAGCTTTCTTT. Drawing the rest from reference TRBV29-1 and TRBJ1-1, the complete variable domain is SAVISQKPSRDICQRGTSLTIQCQVDSQVTMMFWYRQQPGQSLTLIATANQGSEATYESGFVIDKFPISRPNLTFSTLTVSNMSPEDSSIYLCSARDWDTEAFFGQGTRLTVV.

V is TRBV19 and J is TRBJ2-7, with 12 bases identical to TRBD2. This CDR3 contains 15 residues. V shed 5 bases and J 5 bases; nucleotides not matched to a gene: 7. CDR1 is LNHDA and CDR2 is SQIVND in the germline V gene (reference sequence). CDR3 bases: TGTGCCAGTAGTTTGCGACTAGCGGGAGTTGACGAGCAGTACTTC. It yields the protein CASSLRLAGVDEQYF.

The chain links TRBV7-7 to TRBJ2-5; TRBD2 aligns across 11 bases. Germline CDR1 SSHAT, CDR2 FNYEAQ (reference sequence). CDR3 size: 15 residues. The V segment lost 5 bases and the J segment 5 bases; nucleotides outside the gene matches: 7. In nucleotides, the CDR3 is TGTGCCAGCAGCCAAACTAGCGGGAGTCTCGAGACCCAGTACTTC. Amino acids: CASSQTSGSLETQYF.

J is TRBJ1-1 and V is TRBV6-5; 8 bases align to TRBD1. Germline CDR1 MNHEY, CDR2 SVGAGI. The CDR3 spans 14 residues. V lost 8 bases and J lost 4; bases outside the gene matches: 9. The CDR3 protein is CASGITGGGTEAFF. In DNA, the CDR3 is TGTGCCAGCGGGATAACAGGGGGGGGCACTGAAGCTTTCTTT.

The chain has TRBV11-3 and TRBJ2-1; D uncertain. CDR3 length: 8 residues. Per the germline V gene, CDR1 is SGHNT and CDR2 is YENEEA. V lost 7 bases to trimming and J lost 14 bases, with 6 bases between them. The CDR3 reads CASTSEFF. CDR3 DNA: TGTGCCAGCACCTCTGAGTTCTTC.

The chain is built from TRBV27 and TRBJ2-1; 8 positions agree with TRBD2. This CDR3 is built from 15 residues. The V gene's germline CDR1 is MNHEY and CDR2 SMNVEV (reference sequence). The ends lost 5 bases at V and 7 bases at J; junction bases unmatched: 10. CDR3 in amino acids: CASSLIPGTRNEQFF. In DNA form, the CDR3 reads TGTGCCAGCAGTCTAATACCCGGGACTAGGAATGAGCAGTTCTTC.

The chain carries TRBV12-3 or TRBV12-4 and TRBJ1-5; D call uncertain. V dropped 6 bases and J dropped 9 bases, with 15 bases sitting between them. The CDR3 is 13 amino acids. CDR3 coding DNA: TGTGCCAGCAGGGAGGGAGCACGGCGGCCCCAGCATTTT. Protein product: CASREGARRPQHF.

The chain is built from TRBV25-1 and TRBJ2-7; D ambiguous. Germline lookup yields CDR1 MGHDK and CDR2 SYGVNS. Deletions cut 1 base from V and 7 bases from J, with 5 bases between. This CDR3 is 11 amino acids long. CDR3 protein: CASSEWREQYF. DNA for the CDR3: TGTGCCAGCAGTGAATGGCGGGAGCAGTACTTC.

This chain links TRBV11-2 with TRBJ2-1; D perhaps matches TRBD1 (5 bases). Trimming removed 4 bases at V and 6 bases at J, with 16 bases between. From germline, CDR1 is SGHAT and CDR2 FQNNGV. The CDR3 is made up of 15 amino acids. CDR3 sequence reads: CASSYSGSRGNEQFF. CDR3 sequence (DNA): TGTGCCAGCAGCTATTCGGGCTCTAGGGGCAATGAGCAGTTCTTC.

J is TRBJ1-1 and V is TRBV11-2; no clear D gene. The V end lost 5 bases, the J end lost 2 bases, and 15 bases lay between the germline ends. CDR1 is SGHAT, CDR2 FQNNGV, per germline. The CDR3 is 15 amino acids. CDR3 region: CASSISLTENTEAFF. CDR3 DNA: TGTGCCAGCAGCATTTCCCTAACAGAAAACACTGAAGCTTTCTTT.

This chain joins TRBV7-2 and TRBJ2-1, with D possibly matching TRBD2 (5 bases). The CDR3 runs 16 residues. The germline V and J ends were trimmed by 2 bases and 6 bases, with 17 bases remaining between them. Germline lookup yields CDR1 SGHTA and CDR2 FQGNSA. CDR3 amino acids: CASSLLLETVGNEQFF. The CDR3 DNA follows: TGTGCCAGCAGCTTATTACTAGAAACGGTGGGCAATGAGCAGTTCTTC.

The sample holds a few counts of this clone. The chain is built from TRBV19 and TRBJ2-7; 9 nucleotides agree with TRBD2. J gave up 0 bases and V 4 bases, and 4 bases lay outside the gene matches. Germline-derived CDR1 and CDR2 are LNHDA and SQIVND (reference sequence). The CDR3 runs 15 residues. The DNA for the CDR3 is TGTGCCAGTAGTAGAAGACTAGCGGACTCCTACGAGCAGTACTTC. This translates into CASSRRLADSYEQYF.

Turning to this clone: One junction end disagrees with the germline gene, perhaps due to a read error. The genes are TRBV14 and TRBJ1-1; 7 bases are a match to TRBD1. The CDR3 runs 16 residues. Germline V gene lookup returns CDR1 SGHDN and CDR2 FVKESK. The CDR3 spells CASRQGGDRVVTEAFF. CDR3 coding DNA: TGTGCCAGCAGACAAGGGGGTGACAGGGTGGTCACTGAAGCTTTCTTT.

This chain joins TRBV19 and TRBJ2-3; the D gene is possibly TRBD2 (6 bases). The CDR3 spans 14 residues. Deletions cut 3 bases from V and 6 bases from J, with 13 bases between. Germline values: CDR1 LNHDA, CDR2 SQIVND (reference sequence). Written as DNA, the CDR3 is TGTGCCAGTAGTATGGTCGGGAGAAGGGATACGCAGTATTTT. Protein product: CASSMVGRRDTQYF.

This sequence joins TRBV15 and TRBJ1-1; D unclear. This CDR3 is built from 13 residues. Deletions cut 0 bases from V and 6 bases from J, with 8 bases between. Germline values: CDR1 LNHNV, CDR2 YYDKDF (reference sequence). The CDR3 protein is CATSREKQAEAFF. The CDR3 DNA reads TGTGCCACCAGCAGAGAAAAACAAGCTGAAGCTTTCTTT.

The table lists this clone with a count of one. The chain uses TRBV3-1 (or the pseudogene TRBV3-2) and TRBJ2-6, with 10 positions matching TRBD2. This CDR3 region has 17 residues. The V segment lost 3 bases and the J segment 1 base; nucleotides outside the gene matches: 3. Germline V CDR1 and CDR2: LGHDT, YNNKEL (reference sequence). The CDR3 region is CASSQGLASSGANVLTF. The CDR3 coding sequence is TGTGCCAGCAGCCAGGGACTAGCGTCTTCTGGGGCCAACGTCCTGACTTTC.

In DNA form, the CDR3 reads TGTGCCAGCAGTGGAAGTGGCGCTAGCCGGATAAACAATGAGCAGTTCTTC. It specifies CASSGSGASRINNEQFF. V is TRBV2 and J is TRBJ2-1; D is perhaps TRBD2 (5 bases). The V gene lost 4 bases and the J gene lost 5 bases, with 21 bases spanning the gap. The CDR3 sequence is 17 residues long. The germline V gene encodes CDR1 SNHLY and CDR2 FYNNEI.

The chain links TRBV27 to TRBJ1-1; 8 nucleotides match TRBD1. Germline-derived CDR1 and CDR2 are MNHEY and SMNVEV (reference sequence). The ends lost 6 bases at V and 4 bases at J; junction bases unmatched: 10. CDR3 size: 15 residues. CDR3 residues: CASRISGGAGTEAFF. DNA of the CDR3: TGTGCCAGCAGGATATCAGGGGGCGCCGGCACTGAAGCTTTCTTT.